Shown below are 2 T cell receptor beta chains from a single sample sequenced in a study of cytomegalovirus exposure and HLA in healthy donors. With 60 Vbeta and 13 Jbeta primers, the PCR was carried out. Generated by immunoSEQ multiplex PCR, the TCRdb table keeps only in-frame clones and is missing some. This table holds about 120,000 clones, about three quarters found once. Input material: PBMCs. The receptors were gathered from a man in his 60s in good health and CMV-seropositive.

This clone has just a few counts. V is TRBV2 and J is TRBJ2-3; D gene uncertain. The CDR3 spans 12 residues. Germline values: CDR1 SNHLY, CDR2 FYNNEI. V was trimmed by 6 bases and J by 2 bases, leaving 6 bases between them. The CDR3 sequence is CASRTYTDTQYF. In DNA, the CDR3 is TGTGCCAGCAGAACCTACACAGATACGCAGTATTTT.

This chain links TRBV28 with TRBJ2-2, with D possibly TRBD2 on 5 matching bases. Trimming removed 1 base at V and 2 bases at J, with 17 bases between. The CDR3 covers 18 residues. The germline V gene has CDR1 MDHEN and CDR2 SYDVKM. CDR3: CASSLFTGVLKNTGELFF. CDR3 nucleotides: TGTGCCAGCAGTTTATTTACCGGGGTCCTCAAAAACACCGGGGAGCTGTTTTTT.